This TCR beta chain was profiled in a study of cytomegalovirus exposure and HLA in healthy donors. The germline CDR1 and CDR2 sequences are SNHLY and FYNNEI. The ends lost 5 bases at V and 5 bases at J; junction bases unmatched: 5. CDR3 size: 15 residues. The PCR ran on 60 Vbeta and 13 Jbeta primers. Method: immunoSEQ multiplex PCR; TCRdb's copy keeps in-frame clones and lacks some. Altogether around 190,000 clones are present, more than 70% being singletons, with the ten largest covering less than 2%. This chain links TRBV2 with TRBJ2-2; 10 positions agree with TRBD1. Sequenced material: PBMCs. The sequence derives from a man aged 40-50 years in good health and CMV-seropositive. CDR3 nucleotide sequence: TGTGCCAGCAGTCGTCGGGACAGGGGTACCGGGGAGCTGTTTTTT. It is translated as CASSRRDRGTGELFF.